A selection of T cell receptor beta chains follows, all from one sample in a study of T cells after yellow fever vaccination. TCRdb recomputed calls from the 5' RACE reads with MiXCR, one row per CDR3 protein. This table has roughly 320,000 distinct CDR3 sequences, roughly a tenth appearing once. The sequencing here drew on CD4+ T cells sorted from PBMCs, taken 45 days after the yellow fever booster vaccination. The receptors here all came from a man in his late teens or twenties who received the YFV17D yellow fever vaccine. The CDR3 runs from the conserved cysteine through the conserved F or W. The D gene is left open where the match is weak. Clone size appears in some rows only: once, few, many, or a class for an expanded clone.

D: NA
V: TRBV4-3
J: TRBJ1-1
size: few
CDR3: CASSFTPSGEAFF
DNA: TGCGCCAGCAGCTTTACCCCGTCAGGGGAAGCTTTCTTT

D: TRBD1
V: TRBV12-3/TRBV12-4
J: TRBJ1-2
size: few
CDR3: CASSQPGQGLFDYGYTF
DNA: TGTGCCAGCAGTCAGCCGGGACAGGGGTTATTTGACTATGGCTACACCTTC

D: TRBD2
V: TRBV24-1
J: TRBJ2-3
size: NA
CDR3: CATSESGTSHTQYF
DNA: TGTGCCACCAGTGAATCCGGGACTAGTCATACGCAGTATTTT

D: TRBD1
V: TRBV2
J: TRBJ2-7
size: few
CDR3: CASRGTGVSYEQYF
DNA: TGTGCCAGCAGGGGGACAGGGGTGTCCTACGAGCAGTACTTC

D: TRBD2
V: TRBV4-3
J: TRBJ2-7
size: few
CDR3: CASSYAGGPYEQYF
DNA: TGCGCCAGCTCCTACGCGGGGGGTCCCTACGAGCAGTACTTC

D: NA
V: TRBV20-1
J: TRBJ1-1
size: NA
CDR3: CSARETRTTEAFF
DNA: TGCAGTGCTAGAGAAACCAGGACGACTGAAGCTTTCTTT

D: NA
V: TRBV5-1
J: TRBJ2-5
size: few
CDR3: CASSYSSRETQYF
DNA: TGCGCCAGCAGCTACTCTAGTAGAGAGACCCAGTACTTC

D: NA
V: TRBV6-5
J: TRBJ1-1
size: NA
CDR3: CASRSQSTEAFF
DNA: TGTGCCAGCAGGAGTCAAAGCACTGAAGCTTTCTTT

D: NA
V: TRBV5-1
J: TRBJ2-5
size: few
CDR3: CASSEVSQETQYF
DNA: TGCGCCAGCAGTGAGGTCAGCCAAGAGACCCAGTACTTC

D: NA
V: TRBV12-3/TRBV12-4
J: TRBJ1-2
size: NA
CDR3: CASSLEASNYGYTF
DNA: TGTGCCAGCAGTTTAGAGGCCTCTAACTATGGCTACACCTTC

D: TRBD1
V: TRBV6-5
J: TRBJ1-1
size: NA
CDR3: CASSQGDRGPRAFF
DNA: TGTGCCAGCAGTCAAGGGGACAGGGGGCCGAGGGCTTTCTTT

D: TRBD1
V: TRBV6-5
J: TRBJ2-6
size: few
CDR3: CASSCRWTGPPAGANVLTF
DNA: TGTGCCAGCAGTTGTCGATGGACAGGTCCGCCGGCTGGGGCCAACGTCCTGACTTTC

D: NA
V: TRBV6-5
J: TRBJ1-3
size: few
CDR3: CASSLRLSGNTIYF
DNA: TGTGCCAGCAGTCTCAGGCTCTCTGGAAACACCATATATTTT

D: NA
V: TRBV28
J: TRBJ2-5
size: NA
CDR3: CASSLRAGTNEETQYF
DNA: TGTGCCAGCAGTTTACGGGCGGGAACCAACGAGGAGACCCAGTACTTC

D: TRBD2
V: TRBV4-3
J: TRBJ2-1
size: many
CDR3: CASSPGTSAYNEQFF
DNA: TGCGCCAGCAGCCCCGGGACTAGCGCCTACAATGAGCAGTTCTTC

D: NA
V: TRBV5-6
J: TRBJ1-5
size: NA
CDR3: CASSLRDAWRGNQPQHF
DNA: TGTGCCAGCAGCTTGAGGGACGCCTGGAGGGGCAATCAGCCCCAGCATTTT

D: NA
V: TRBV10-3
J: TRBJ2-5
size: few
CDR3: CAISLDLGRTQYF
DNA: TGTGCCATCAGCTTAGATCTGGGGAGGACCCAGTACTTC

D: NA
V: TRBV5-1
J: TRBJ1-2
size: NA
CDR3: CASSLGQGRGRGYTF
DNA: TGCGCCAGCAGCTTGGGCCAGGGACGGGGCCGTGGCTACACCTTC

D: NA
V: TRBV12-3/TRBV12-4
J: TRBJ2-5
size: NA
CDR3: CASSLGEGETQYF
DNA: TGTGCCAGCAGTTTAGGAGAGGGGGAGACCCAGTACTTC

D: TRBD2
V: TRBV9
J: TRBJ2-2
size: few
CDR3: CASSGFGGSYTGELFF
DNA: TGTGCCAGCAGCGGATTCGGGGGGTCCTACACCGGGGAGCTGTTTTTT

D: NA
V: TRBV7-9
J: TRBJ2-1
size: many
CDR3: CASSLEEAGEQFF
DNA: TGTGCCAGCAGCTTAGAAGAGGCTGGTGAGCAGTTCTTC

D: NA
V: TRBV25-1
J: TRBJ2-5
size: NA
CDR3: CASSEWQEETQYF
DNA: TGTGCCAGCAGTGAATGGCAGGAAGAGACCCAGTACTTC

D: TRBD2
V: TRBV28
J: TRBJ2-5
size: many
CDR3: CASSKGSSGGFVETQYF
DNA: TGTGCCAGCAGTAAAGGGTCTAGCGGGGGGTTTGTGGAGACCCAGTACTTC

D: TRBD1
V: TRBV9
J: TRBJ1-1
size: NA
CDR3: CASSVAGLGQGETEAFF
DNA: TGTGCCAGCAGCGTAGCTGGGTTGGGGCAGGGGGAAACAGAAGCTTTCTTT

D: TRBD2
V: TRBV5-4
J: TRBJ2-5
size: NA
CDR3: CASRWGLAGGGETQYF
DNA: TGTGCCAGCAGATGGGGACTAGCGGGGGGAGGAGAGACCCAGTACTTC

D: TRBD2
V: TRBV4-1
J: TRBJ2-7
size: many
CDR3: CASSPSGTRFHEQYF
DNA: TGCGCCAGCAGCCCCTCCGGGACTAGGTTCCACGAGCAGTACTTC

D: TRBD2
V: TRBV27
J: TRBJ2-7
size: few
CDR3: CASSIRSGYYEQYF
DNA: TGTGCCAGCAGTATTCGTAGCGGGTACTACGAGCAGTACTTC

D: NA
V: TRBV19
J: TRBJ2-5
size: NA
CDR3: CASSSQPAVQETQYF
DNA: TGTGCCAGTAGTTCCCAACCGGCAGTCCAAGAGACCCAGTACTTC

D: NA
V: TRBV5-1
J: TRBJ1-6
size: few
CDR3: CASSLGTAGSPLHF
DNA: TGCGCCAGCAGCTTGGGTACAGCGGGATCACCCCTCCACTTT

D: NA
V: TRBV5-1
J: TRBJ2-5
size: few
CDR3: CASSRAGSETQYF
DNA: TGCGCCAGCAGCCGAGCCGGGAGCGAGACCCAGTACTTC

D: NA
V: TRBV6-1
J: TRBJ2-5
size: NA
CDR3: CASSEEENRLSGTQYF
DNA: TGTGCCAGCAGTGAAGAGGAGAACCGATTATCGGGGACCCAGTACTTC

D: NA
V: TRBV4-1
J: TRBJ1-2
size: NA
CDR3: CASSQDWGGNGYTF
DNA: TGCGCCAGCAGCCAAGATTGGGGGGGGAATGGCTACACCTTC

D: NA
V: TRBV7-2
J: TRBJ2-2
size: few
CDR3: CASSGANTGELFF
DNA: TGTGCCAGCAGCGGGGCGAACACCGGGGAGCTGTTTTTT

D: NA
V: TRBV4-3
J: TRBJ1-6
size: NA
CDR3: CASSRGTGLESPLHF
DNA: TGCGCCAGCAGCCGGGGTACAGGGTTGGAATCACCCCTCCACTTT

D: NA
V: TRBV6-2/TRBV6-3
J: TRBJ2-5
size: few
CDR3: CASSYGWVDQETQYF
DNA: TGTGCCAGCAGTTACGGTTGGGTGGACCAAGAGACCCAGTACTTC

D: NA
V: TRBV12-5
J: TRBJ2-1
size: NA
CDR3: CASGSGWSEQFF
DNA: TGTGCTAGTGGTTCCGGGTGGAGTGAGCAGTTCTTC

D: NA
V: TRBV25-1
J: TRBJ1-5
size: few
CDR3: CASSELDNQPQHF
DNA: TGTGCCAGCAGTGAATTGGACAATCAGCCCCAGCATTTT

D: NA
V: TRBV5-1
J: TRBJ2-5
size: NA
CDR3: CASSPGSTQETQYF
DNA: TGCGCCAGCAGCCCAGGGAGTACCCAAGAGACCCAGTACTTC

D: NA
V: TRBV12-3/TRBV12-4
J: TRBJ1-4
size: many
CDR3: CASSPTPGWGVDEKLFF
DNA: TGTGCCAGCAGTCCTACCCCGGGGTGGGGTGTGGATGAAAAACTGTTTTTT

D: NA
V: TRBV5-1
J: TRBJ2-3
size: NA
CDR3: CASSLTGQTSTDTQYF
DNA: TGCGCCAGCAGCTTGACCGGACAGACTAGCACAGATACGCAGTATTTT

D: NA
V: TRBV28
J: TRBJ1-4
size: few
CDR3: CASSFTRLVGEKLFF
DNA: TGTGCCAGCAGTTTTACCCGGCTCGTAGGCGAAAAACTGTTTTTT

D: NA
V: TRBV14
J: TRBJ1-1
size: few
CDR3: CASSLLGSGEAFF
DNA: TGTGCCAGCAGCCTGTTAGGGTCCGGTGAAGCTTTCTTT

D: NA
V: TRBV7-2
J: TRBJ2-2
size: few
CDR3: CASSSLVGATGELFF
DNA: TGTGCCAGCAGCTCGCTCGTAGGGGCCACCGGGGAGCTGTTTTTT

D: NA
V: TRBV28
J: TRBJ1-2
size: many
CDR3: CASRPPLSEYGYTF
DNA: TGTGCCAGCAGGCCACCTCTATCAGAATATGGCTACACCTTC

D: NA
V: TRBV5-5
J: TRBJ1-4
size: few
CDR3: CASSRGPANEKLFF
DNA: TGTGCCAGCAGCCGTGGACCAGCTAATGAAAAACTGTTTTTT

D: NA
V: TRBV3-1
J: TRBJ2-7
size: NA
CDR3: CASSQGSRGDEQYF
DNA: TGTGCCAGCAGCCAAGGAAGCAGGGGAGACGAGCAGTACTTC

D: NA
V: TRBV5-1
J: TRBJ1-6
size: NA
CDR3: CASSLGSGPGSPLHF
DNA: TGCGCCAGCAGCTTGGGTTCAGGGCCCGGGAGTCCCCTCCACTTT

D: TRBD1
V: TRBV11-2
J: TRBJ1-1
size: NA
CDR3: CASSTRTGYTEAFF
DNA: TGTGCCAGCAGCACCCGGACAGGCTACACTGAAGCTTTCTTT

D: TRBD2
V: TRBV15
J: TRBJ2-5
size: few
CDR3: CATSRDWQAGVRETQYF
DNA: TGTGCCACCAGCAGAGATTGGCAAGCGGGGGTGAGAGAGACCCAGTACTTC